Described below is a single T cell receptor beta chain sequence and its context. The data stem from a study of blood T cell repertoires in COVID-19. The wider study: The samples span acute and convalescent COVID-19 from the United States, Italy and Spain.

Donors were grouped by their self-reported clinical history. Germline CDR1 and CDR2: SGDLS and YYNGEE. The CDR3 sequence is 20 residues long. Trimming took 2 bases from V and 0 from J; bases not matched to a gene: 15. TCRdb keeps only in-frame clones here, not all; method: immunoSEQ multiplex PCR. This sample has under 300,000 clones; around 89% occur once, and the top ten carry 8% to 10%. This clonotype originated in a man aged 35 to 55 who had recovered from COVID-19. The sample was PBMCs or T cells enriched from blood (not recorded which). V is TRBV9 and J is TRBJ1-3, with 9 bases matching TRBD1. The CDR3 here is CASSVQTGTGYYPSGNTIYF. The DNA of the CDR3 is TGTGCCAGCAGCGTTCAGACCGGGACAGGGTATTACCCCTCTGGAAACACCATATATTTT. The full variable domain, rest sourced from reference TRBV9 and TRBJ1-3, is DSGVTQTPKHLITATGQRVTLRCSPRSGDLSVYWYQQSLDQGLQFLIQYYNGEERAKGNILERFSAQQFPDLHSELNLSSLELGDSALYFCASSVQTGTGYYPSGNTIYFGEGSWLTVV.